One sample yielded the 22 T cell receptor beta chains listed below, sequenced in a study of radiation and T cells in renal cell carcinoma. The time point denotes: blood 4 weeks post-SBRT, at nephrectomy. Treatment described: 15 Gy SBRT to primary tumor, nephrectomy 4 weeks later. Profiled with immunoSEQ multiplex PCR; TCRdb holds only in-frame clones, not every one. The sample records about 77,000 clones, 83% being singletons. Sequencing was performed on blood, taken from a patient whose treatment included radiotherapy and nephrectomy. The receptors derive from a woman aged 55-69 years with renal cell carcinoma.

The chain recombines TRBV6-1 with TRBJ1-5; D possibly corresponds to TRBD1 (5 bases). CDR3 length equals 15 residues. CDR1 MNHNS and CDR2 SASEGT come from the germline V gene. V was shortened by 6 bases and J by 0 bases, with 12 bases between the two germline ends. The CDR3 nucleotides read TGTGCCAGCAGGAGACAGAGAATTAGCAATCAGCCCCAGCATTTT. Protein: CASRRQRISNQPQHF.

This sequence joins TRBV9 and TRBJ1-1, with D possibly matching TRBD1 (5 bases). The CDR3 extends over 14 amino acids. Germline CDR1 and CDR2: SGDLS and YYNGEE. V shed 4 bases and J shed 4 bases, with 14 bases lying between them. DNA of the CDR3: TGTGCCAGCAGCTCCTCCCCGGGGGTCACTGAAGCTTTCTTT. Translating it yields CASSSSPGVTEAFF.

V and J are TRBV28 and TRBJ1-2; 8 bases line up with TRBD1. This CDR3 has 13 amino acids. Per germline, CDR1 MDHEN and CDR2 SYDVKM. V dropped 6 bases and J dropped 4; count of bases not matched to a gene: 4. The CDR3 reads CASSQGAGYGYTF. CDR3 bases: TGTGCCAGCAGCCAGGGGGCCGGCTATGGCTACACCTTC.

This clone was seen a single time. This sequence joins TRBV4-3 and TRBJ1-1; TRBD1 is a possible D gene (5 bases). The CDR3 extends over 15 amino acids. Trimming shortened V by 0 bases and J by 5 bases, and 13 bases separated the two germline ends. Per germline, CDR1 LGHNA and CDR2 YSLEER. The CDR3 is CASSQERGVATEAFF. CDR3 DNA sequence: TGCGCCAGCAGCCAAGAGCGAGGGGTAGCGACTGAAGCTTTCTTT.

The genes are TRBV7-9 and TRBJ1-5; the match to TRBD1 covers 12 bases. The CDR3 consists of 16 residues. Germline CDR1 is SEHNR and CDR2 is FQNEAQ (reference sequence). With V trimmed by 3 bases and J by 8 bases, 8 bases remained unmatched. CDR3 in amino acids: CASSFSGTGGGEPQHF. CDR3 nucleotides: TGTGCCAGCAGCTTCTCGGGGACAGGGGGCGGTGAGCCCCAGCATTTT.

About this clone: Mismatch with germline at one junction end may stem from a read error. The chain joins TRBV19 to TRBJ2-5; 7 nucleotides agree with TRBD1. Per the germline V gene, CDR1 is LNHDA and CDR2 is SQIVND (reference sequence). The CDR3 has 16 residues. CDR3 loop: CASSIDWTGNGETQHF. The DNA for the CDR3 is TGTGCCAGTAGTATAGACTGGACAGGAAATGGAGAGACCCAGCACTTC.

This chain connects TRBV9 to TRBJ2-6, with D uncertain. V dropped 3 bases and J dropped 2 bases, with 15 bases sitting between them. The CDR3 is 17 amino acids. Germline V lookup: CDR1 SGDLS, CDR2 YYNGEE. The DNA of the CDR3 is TGTGCCAGCAGCGCCCCGATTGAAGGCCCTGGGGCCAACGTCCTGACTTTC. Its protein is CASSAPIEGPGANVLTF.

J is TRBJ2-5 and V is TRBV15, with 7 positions matching TRBD2. This CDR3 contains 17 residues. Germline lookup yields CDR1 LNHNV and CDR2 YYDKDF (reference sequence). With 3 bases clipped from V and 1 base from J, the junction kept 11 bases outside the gene matches. CDR3 sequence reads: CATSSPLGTIGQETQYF. As DNA, the CDR3 is TGTGCCACCAGCAGTCCCCTCGGGACTATTGGCCAAGAGACCCAGTACTTC.

The rearrangement links TRBV30 to TRBJ2-5; D is unclear. V dropped 2 bases and J dropped 0 bases, with 7 bases sitting between them. Germline CDR1 is GTSNPN and CDR2 is SVGIG (reference sequence). This CDR3 has 13 amino acids. CDR3 sequence reads: CAWSSNYQETQYF. The DNA of the CDR3 is TGTGCCTGGAGTTCGAACTACCAAGAGACCCAGTACTTC.

This chain joins TRBV19 and TRBJ1-2, with D tentatively TRBD1 (6 bases). Germline CDR1 LNHDA, CDR2 SQIVND (reference sequence). The length of the CDR3 is 15 residues. Deletions cut 4 bases from V and 5 bases from J, with 17 bases between. CDR3 protein: CASSKGQGMGYGYTF. The CDR3 nucleotides read TGTGCCAGTAGTAAAGGGCAGGGGATGGGATATGGCTACACCTTC.

This rearrangement joins TRBV4-2 to TRBJ2-1; D not certain. Trimming pared 0 bases from V and 8 bases from J, leaving 5 bases between. The CDR3 sequence is 12 residues long. Germline-derived CDR1 and CDR2 are LGHNA and YNFKEQ. The CDR3 DNA follows: TGTGCCAGCAGCCAAGATTTTGATGAGCAGTTCTTC. Its translation: CASSQDFDEQFF.

This clone was recorded a few times. The V and J genes are TRBV6-5 and TRBJ1-1; D is unresolved. From germline, CDR1 is MNHEY and CDR2 SVGAGI. The length of the CDR3 is 13 residues. V was cut by 6 bases and J by 3 bases, with 11 bases left in between. The CDR3 DNA is TGTGCCAGCAGCCGGGTCTTCGACACTGAAGCTTTCTTT. Residues: CASSRVFDTEAFF.

This clone has at least ten counts. The chain recombines TRBV28 with TRBJ1-1, with D tentatively TRBD1 (5 bases). The CDR3 extends over 16 amino acids. V lost 6 bases, J lost 1 base, and 18 bases lay in between. Looked up from germline, CDR1 is MDHEN and CDR2 is SYDVKM. CDR3 DNA: TGTGCCAGCAGACCTTCACAGGCGGGGGGGAACACTGAAGCTTTCTTT. This codes for CASRPSQAGGNTEAFF. Using reference TRBV28 and TRBJ1-1 for the parts outside the CDR3, the full variable domain is DVKVTQSSRYLVKRTGEKVFLECVQDMDHENMFWYRQDPGLGLRLIYFSYDVKMKEKGDIPEGYSVSREKKERFSLILESASTNQTSMYLCASRPSQAGGNTEAFFGQGTRLTVV.

The chain is built from TRBV30 and TRBJ2-7, with 9 bases fitting TRBD2. The CDR3 length is 14 residues. Germline lookup yields CDR1 GTSNPN and CDR2 SVGIG (reference sequence). Trimming at V came to 4 bases and at J to 2 bases, leaving 6 bases not matched to a gene. In nucleotides, the CDR3 is TGTGCCTGGACCTCTATAGCGGGAGCCTACGAGCAGTACTTC. It encodes CAWTSIAGAYEQYF.

This chain joins TRBV7-9 and TRBJ1-2, with TRBD1 matching 12 bases. This CDR3 is 16 amino acids long. The germline V gene has CDR1 SEHNR and CDR2 FQNEAQ (reference sequence). After removal of 3 bases from V and 10 bases from J, the junction contained 12 bases not matched to a gene. The CDR3 coding sequence is TGTGCCAGCAGCTTGGGACAGGGGGCCTCCCTTAGCGACTACACCTTC. Its translation: CASSLGQGASLSDYTF.

The genes are TRBV19 and TRBJ2-7; 9 bases are a match to TRBD2. This CDR3 spans 17 amino acids. The germline V gene has CDR1 LNHDA and CDR2 SQIVND (reference sequence). The V and J ends lost 4 bases and 1 base, in that order; junction bases with no gene match: 11. The CDR3 nucleotides read TGTGCCAGTAGTACCGTAAGACTAGCGGATCTTTCCTACGAGCAGTACTTC. Residues: CASSTVRLADLSYEQYF.

The chain couples TRBV11-2 to TRBJ2-1; 7 bases line up with TRBD1. Trimming took 8 bases from V and 4 from J; bases not matched to a gene: 5. The germline V gene encodes CDR1 SGHAT and CDR2 FQNNGV. The CDR3 covers 13 residues. In DNA form, the CDR3 reads TGTGCCAGCCTTGAGGGGGCTTACAATGAGCAGTTCTTC. Its translation: CASLEGAYNEQFF.

The chain carries TRBV15 and TRBJ1-5; D ambiguous. Trimming took off 0 bases at V and 6 bases at J, with 12 bases between the two ends. CDR1 and CDR2 from the germline V gene are LNHNV and YYDKDF (reference sequence). The CDR3 runs 15 residues. The CDR3 DNA reads as TGTGCCACCAGCAGAGATGGTGGGAGGACTCAGCCCCAGCATTTT. Amino acid sequence: CATSRDGGRTQPQHF. The full variable domain, in which reference TRBV15 and TRBJ1-5 provide the parts outside the CDR3, is DAMVIQNPRYQVTQFGKPVTLSCSQTLNHNVMYWYQQKSSQAPKLLFHYYDKDFNNEADTPDNFQSRRPNTSFCFLDIRSPGLGDTAMYLCATSRDGGRTQPQHFGDGTRLSIL.

CDR3 coding DNA: TGTGCCAGCAGCTTGTCCGGGGGCTATGGCTACACCTTC. Residues: CASSLSGGYGYTF. The V gene is TRBV5-4, the J gene TRBJ1-2, with D possibly being TRBD1 (5 bases). Germline loops: CDR1 SGHNT, CDR2 YYREEE (reference sequence). V was clipped by 1 base and J by 4 bases, with 8 bases between them. The CDR3 totals 13 residues. Full variable domain (rest looked up from reference TRBV5-4 and TRBJ1-2): ETGVTQSPTHLIKTRGQQVTLRCSSQSGHNTVSWYQQALGQGPQFIFQYYREEENGRGNFPPRFSGLQFPNYSSELNVNALELDDSALYLCASSLSGGYGYTFGSGTRLTVV.

The CDR3 DNA follows: TGTGCCTCCCGCAGGGGGAGTCGTTCTGGAAACACCATATATTTT. This sequence encodes CASRRGSRSGNTIYF. The chain employs TRBV15 and TRBJ1-3; 7 nucleotides line up with TRBD1. Trimming took 11 bases from V and 1 from J; bases not matched to a gene: 11. The CDR3 has 15 residues. Germline V CDR1 and CDR2: LNHNV, YYDKDF (reference sequence). Filled out from reference TRBV15 and TRBJ1-3, the complete variable domain reads DAMVIQNPRYQVTQFGKPVTLSCSQTLNHNVMYWYQQKSSQAPKLLFHYYDKDFNNEADTPDNFQSRRPNTSFCFLDIRSPGLGDTAMYLCASRRGSRSGNTIYFGEGSWLTVV.

This chain's CDR3 is CASSILEGRVEAFF. For the CDR3, the DNA is TGTGCCAGTAGTATACTAGAGGGCAGGGTAGAAGCTTTCTTT. V usage is TRBV19 and J usage is TRBJ1-1, with a weak D call TRBD1 (5 bases). The CDR3 has 14 amino acids. Germline loops: CDR1 LNHDA, CDR2 SQIVND (reference sequence). V was shortened by 2 bases and J by 8 bases, with 15 bases between the two germline ends.

The CDR3 loop reads CASSLASLNEKLFF. The CDR3 region has the DNA TGTGCCAGCAGCTTAGCCAGCCTTAATGAAAAACTGTTTTTT. J is TRBJ1-4 and V is TRBV11-2, with D hard to call. V shed 1 base and J shed 4 bases, with 7 bases lying between them. From germline, CDR1 is SGHAT and CDR2 FQNNGV. The CDR3 is made up of 14 amino acids.